One sample yielded the 18 T cell receptor beta chains listed below, sequenced in a study of T cells in Graves' hyperthyroidism and ophthalmopathy. RNA transcripts served as the template for amplifying TCR beta CDR3 regions. The HTBI primer set drove a first-round RT-PCR of the TCR CDR3. TCRdb re-called the multiplex PCR reads with MiXCR, one entry per CDR3 protein. The sample lists over 500,000 distinct CDR3 sequences; approximately 48% were seen once. Material for sequencing was peripheral blood or thyroid tissue (not recorded which). These receptors all stem from an adult woman with Graves' disease, either hyperthyroidism or ophthalmopathy (not recorded which).

This clonotype appeared many times. V is TRBV19 and J is TRBJ2-7; D is ambiguous. This CDR3 region has 11 residues. From germline, CDR1 is LNHDA and CDR2 SQIVND (reference sequence). V was cut by 3 bases and J by 3 bases, with 3 bases left in between. CDR3 sequence (DNA): TGTGCCAGTAGTATGGACTACGAGCAGTACTTC. Translating it yields CASSMDYEQYF.

This clonotype was found a few times. The chain joins TRBV25-1 to TRBJ1-6, with unresolved D. CDR3 size: 14 residues. V lost 3 bases, J lost 2 bases, and 5 bases lay in between. Germline CDR1 and CDR2: MGHDK and SYGVNS. CDR3 in DNA: TGTGCCAGCAGTGACCGTGCCTATAATTCACCCCTCCACTTT. This translates into CASSDRAYNSPLHF.

V and J are TRBV6-1 and TRBJ1-2; tentative D call: TRBD1 (6 bases). The germline V gene encodes CDR1 MNHNS and CDR2 SASEGT. The V gene lost 3 bases and the J gene lost 7 bases, with 18 bases spanning the gap. CDR3 length: 15 residues. The CDR3 DNA reads as TGTGCCAGCAGTGACCCCCCCGACGGAGGGGGTGGCTACACCTTC. Encoded protein: CASSDPPDGGGGYTF.

This chain uses TRBV7-3 with TRBJ2-2, with 8 bases lining up with TRBD2. The germline gives CDR1 SGHTA, CDR2 FQGTGA. This CDR3 is 16 amino acids long. V lost 2 bases and J lost 4; bases outside the gene matches: 6. The CDR3 reads CASSLLAGIATGELFF. The CDR3 DNA sequence: TGTGCCAGCAGCTTATTAGCGGGGATCGCCACCGGGGAGCTGTTTTTT.

This clonotype has at least ten counts. V usage is TRBV5-1 and J usage is TRBJ2-7; D is unclear. Per the germline V gene, CDR1 is SGHRS and CDR2 is YFSETQ. The CDR3 length is 15 residues. With 2 bases removed from V and 5 bases from J, the gap between germline ends came to 17 bases. CDR3 region: CASSFQGLVGDEQYF. The CDR3 DNA follows: TGCGCCAGCAGCTTTCAAGGGCTAGTAGGCGACGAGCAGTACTTC.

The chain recombines TRBV11-2 with TRBJ2-5, with a weak D call TRBD2 (5 bases). The germline gives CDR1 SGHAT, CDR2 FQNNGV. The CDR3 is 14 amino acids. V was trimmed by 3 bases and J by 4 bases, leaving 12 bases between them. This CDR3 reads CASSLRVDPETQYF. The CDR3 DNA sequence: TGTGCCAGCAGCTTGCGGGTAGACCCAGAGACCCAGTACTTC.

This clonotype showed up just a few times. The V gene is TRBV18, the J gene TRBJ2-5; D perhaps matches TRBD1 (5 bases). Per the germline V gene, CDR1 is KGHSH and CDR2 is LQKENI. There are 13 residues in the CDR3. Trimming stripped 3 bases from V and 5 bases from J, with 10 bases between. CDR3 nucleotide sequence: TGTGCCAGCTCACCCAGGGATGACGAGACCCAGTACTTC. It codes for CASSPRDDETQYF.

For this clonotype: One base away lies a much larger clone, so this may be a sequencing read error. The rearrangement links TRBV2 to TRBJ1-2, with a possible D match to TRBD1 (6 bases). The length of the CDR3 is 14 residues. CDR1 and CDR2 (germline): SNHLY, FYNNEI. The V and J ends lost 6 bases and 4 bases respectively, with 15 bases between them. The CDR3 region has the DNA TGTGCCAGCAGGCGCGGGGGCTTGGGCTATGGCTACACCTTC. Translated: CASRRGGLGYGYTF.

V is TRBV2 and J is TRBJ1-1; D not certain. V lost 4 bases and J 0 bases, leaving 24 bases between the germline ends. The CDR3 spans 19 residues. Germline assignment: CDR1 SNHLY and CDR2 FYNNEI. CDR3 nucleotide sequence: TGTGCCAGCAGTGCGGGAACCTCCTGGCACATCGGATTGAACACTGAAGCTTTCTTT. Translated: CASSAGTSWHIGLNTEAFF.

This clonotype occurred many times. This chain joins TRBV4-2 and TRBJ2-5; perhaps D is TRBD1 or TRBD2 (5 bases each). The germline gives CDR1 LGHNA, CDR2 YNFKEQ. The CDR3 is 13 amino acids. V was cut by 5 bases and J by 1 base, with 8 bases left in between. The CDR3 sequence: CASSWDPQETQYF. CDR3 sequence (DNA): TGTGCCAGCAGCTGGGACCCCCAAGAGACCCAGTACTTC.

This clonotype was detected many times. J is TRBJ2-2 and V is TRBV12-3 or TRBV12-4, with 11 bases matching TRBD2. V gave up 4 bases and J gave up 5 bases; unmatched junction bases: 3. This CDR3 contains 15 residues. CDR3: CASSSRLAGTGELFF. The CDR3 DNA reads as TGTGCCAGCAGTTCTCGACTAGCGGGGACCGGGGAGCTGTTTTTT.

The genes are TRBV30 and TRBJ2-5; D unresolved. This CDR3 has 13 residues. The germline V gene encodes CDR1 GTSNPN and CDR2 SVGIG (reference sequence). Trimming cost V 4 bases and J 5 bases, with 14 bases left between them. CDR3 amino acids: CAWTVHLRETQYF. DNA of the CDR3: TGTGCCTGGACTGTCCACCTCCGGGAGACCCAGTACTTC. Using reference TRBV30 and TRBJ2-5 for the parts outside the CDR3, the full variable domain is SQTIHQWPATLVQPVGSPLSLECTVEGTSNPNLYWYRQAAGRGLQLLFYSVGIGQISSEVPQNLSASRPQDRQFILSSKKLLLSDSGFYLCAWTVHLRETQYFGPGTRLLVL.

This chain links TRBV20-1 with TRBJ1-5; TRBD1 matches at 7 bases. V was pared by 5 bases and J by 0 bases, with 4 bases of the junction left unmatched. The CDR3 has 14 residues. The germline gives CDR1 DFQATT, CDR2 SNEGSKA (reference sequence). CDR3 sequence reads: CSAGQVHSNQPQHF. The DNA for the CDR3 is TGCAGTGCTGGACAGGTTCATAGCAATCAGCCCCAGCATTTT.

Notes on this clonotype: Possible read error: a much larger clone is one base away. The chain has TRBV10-3 and TRBJ2-2; 7 bases align to TRBD2. There are 15 residues in the CDR3. Trimming at V came to 4 bases and at J to 4 bases, leaving 6 bases not matched to a gene. Germline CDR1 reads ENHRY; CDR2 reads SYGVKD. The CDR3 coding sequence is TGTGCCATCAGTGGGGGACGGGGGGTCACCGGGGAGCTGTTTTTT. Translating gives CAISGGRGVTGELFF.

The chain combines TRBV29-1 with TRBJ1-2; tentative D call: TRBD1 (6 bases). Deletions cut 4 bases from V and 7 bases from J, with 13 bases between. Germline assignment: CDR1 SQVTM and CDR2 ANQGSEA. CDR3 length: 12 amino acids. The chain's CDR3 is CSVVGGALGYTF. CDR3 nucleotide sequence: TGCAGCGTTGTCGGGGGGGCGCTTGGCTACACCTTC.

This clonotype was picked up many times. The rearrangement joins TRBV29-1 to TRBJ1-1; 7 bases line up with TRBD1. The CDR3 runs 13 residues. In germline, CDR1 is SQVTM, CDR2 ANQGSEA. With V trimmed by 7 bases and J by 0 bases, 5 bases remained unmatched. The CDR3 nucleotides read TGCAGCGGCAGACAGGGCGTGAACACTGAAGCTTTCTTT. This translates into CSGRQGVNTEAFF.

The CDR3 coding sequence is TGCAGTGTCGGGACAGGGCTCCCCAATCAGCCCCAGCATTTT. It yields the protein CSVGTGLPNQPQHF. The J gene is TRBJ1-5, the V gene TRBV20-1, with 9 positions matching TRBD1. The CDR3 sequence is 14 residues long. Germline V gives CDR1 DFQATT, CDR2 SNEGSKA (reference sequence). Trimming took 7 bases from V and 3 from J; bases not matched to a gene: 7.

The table lists this clonotype with a few counts. This may be a read error: a much more frequent sequence differs by one nucleotide. J is TRBJ1-5 and V is TRBV7-9, with a possible D match to TRBD1 (5 bases). The CDR3 has 13 amino acids. Germline-derived CDR1 and CDR2 are SEHNR and FQNEAQ (reference sequence). Trimming removed 4 bases at V and 9 bases at J, with 13 bases between. The CDR3 loop is CASSSEGCRPQHF. In DNA, the CDR3 is TGTGCCAGCAGCTCCGAGGGGTGCCGGCCCCAGCATTTT.